This TCR beta chain was documented in a study of identical twins. A note on this clonotype: Its antigen is still unknown.

Germline V gives CDR1 LGHNA, CDR2 YNFKEQ. Between the trimmed V and J ends, which lost 2 bases and 3 bases, there was a span of 14 bases. CDR3 length equals 15 residues. Study-wide findings and caveats: Models underestimated TCR alpha sharing (out-of-frame) in monozygotic twins.

Template switching added a universal primer site, and cDNA bore unique molecular identifiers. TCRdb re-analysed the 5' RACE reads in MiXCR, keeping a single row per CDR3 protein. Of 450,000 or so distinct CDR3 sequences listed, 14% are singletons. These same data were also listed under a study on yellow fever vaccine responses in identical twins.

The receptor comes from a woman under 30 in good health. The chain uses TRBV4-2 and TRBJ2-7; TRBD1 is a possible D gene (5 bases). Sequencing input: CD4+ T cells sorted from blood. CDR3 sequence: CASSQRPGSDYEQYF. CDR3 in DNA: TGTGCCAGCAGCCAACGGCCAGGGTCGGACTACGAGCAGTACTTC.